A selection of T cell receptor beta chains follows, all from one sample in a study of post-analysis software for immune sequencing data. TCRdb reprocessed the PCR reads with MiXCR, giving one entry per CDR3 protein. Counted here are hundreds of thousands of distinct CDR3 sequences, 53% occurring once; the ten biggest clones make up 4.6%. The sequenced material came from blood. These receptors originate from a girl aged 10 to 17 with multiple sclerosis. Each CDR3 is given with its conserved first and last residue. The D gene is left open where the match is weak. Part of the rows lack a size; the others show once, few, many or a class for expanded clones.

TRBV12-3/TRBV12-4	TRBD2	TRBJ2-3	few	CASSLSLAGLSSSTDTQYF	TGTGCCAGCAGTTTATCACTAGCGGGGCTGTCATCAAGCACAGATACGCAGTATTTT
TRBV7-9	TRBD1	TRBJ2-7	few	CASSPRQGATSYEQYF	TGTGCCAGCAGCCCACGACAGGGGGCCACGTCCTACGAGCAGTACTTC
TRBV5-1	TRBD1	TRBJ2-5	.	CASSTWDRQETQYF	TGCGCCAGCAGCACCTGGGACAGACAAGAGACCCAGTACTTC
TRBV7-7	TRBD1	TRBJ2-7	.	CASSLGTRQGSYEQYF	TGTGCCAGCAGCTTAGGAACAAGACAGGGGTCCTACGAGCAGTACTTC
TRBV20-1	TRBD1	TRBJ2-7	.	CSASVGTGGGEQYF	TGCAGTGCTAGCGTGGGGACAGGGGGAGGCGAGCAGTACTTC
TRBV5-1	TRBD1	TRBJ1-1	.	CASTQGDRVDTEAFF	TGCGCCAGTACGCAGGGGGACAGGGTGGACACTGAAGCTTTCTTT
TRBV7-8	.	TRBJ1-2	.	CASSLVDRPKYGYTF	TGTGCCAGCAGCTTAGTTGACAGACCAAAGTATGGCTACACCTTC
TRBV6-6	.	TRBJ2-4	.	CATGGGRRQNIQYF	TGTGCCACGGGAGGGGGCAGGAGACAAAACATTCAGTACTTC
TRBV20-1	.	TRBJ2-7	.	CSARVQGVYYEQYF	TGCAGTGCTAGAGTGCAAGGGGTCTACTACGAGCAGTACTTC
TRBV11-2	TRBD1	TRBJ2-1	.	CASSKPGTGINEQFF	TGTGCCAGCAGCAAACCCGGGACAGGGATCAATGAGCAGTTCTTC
TRBV5-1	.	TRBJ2-7	.	CASSLVSGQGPRYEQYF	TGCGCCAGCAGCTTGGTTTCCGGCCAGGGGCCGCGATACGAGCAGTACTTC
TRBV3-1	.	TRBJ1-2	.	CASSLRGQNPYGYTF	TGTGCCAGCAGCCTTAGAGGGCAGAACCCCTATGGCTACACCTTC
TRBV20-1	TRBD2	TRBJ2-3	.	CSARFSGGSRRTDTQYF	TGCAGTGCTAGGTTCAGCGGGGGGTCCAGACGCACAGATACGCAGTATTTT
TRBV4-1	TRBD2	TRBJ2-7	.	CASSHDTSGPSYEQYF	TGCGCCAGCAGCCATGACACTAGCGGGCCTTCATACGAGCAGTACTTC
TRBV6-4	TRBD2	TRBJ2-3	many	CASSELADTDTQYF	TGTGCCAGCAGTGAACTAGCGGATACAGATACGCAGTATTTT
TRBV25-1	.	TRBJ2-1	.	CASSEYRLRRGGYNEQFF	TGTGCCAGCAGTGAATACCGCCTCCGGCGGGGCGGTTACAATGAGCAGTTCTTC
TRBV18	TRBD1	TRBJ2-7	.	CASSPTGQGWQYF	TGTGCCAGCTCACCAACGGGACAGGGATGGCAGTACTTC
TRBV4-2	.	TRBJ2-1	few	CASSQDQRGMHNEQFF	TGTGCCAGCAGCCAAGATCAGAGGGGTATGCACAATGAGCAGTTCTTC
TRBV20-1	.	TRBJ2-1	.	CSASSSDRSYNEQFF	TGCAGTGCTAGTTCCAGCGACCGATCCTACAATGAGCAGTTCTTC
TRBV12-3/TRBV12-4	.	TRBJ2-5	.	CASSEAGAQETQYF	TGTGCCAGCAGTGAGGCGGGGGCGCAAGAGACCCAGTACTTC